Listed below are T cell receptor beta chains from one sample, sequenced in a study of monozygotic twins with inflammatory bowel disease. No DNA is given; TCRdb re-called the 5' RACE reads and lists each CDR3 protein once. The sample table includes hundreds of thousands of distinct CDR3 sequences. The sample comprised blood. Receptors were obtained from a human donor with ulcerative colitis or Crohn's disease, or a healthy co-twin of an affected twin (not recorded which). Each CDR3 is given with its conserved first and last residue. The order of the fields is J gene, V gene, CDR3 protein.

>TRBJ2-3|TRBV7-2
CASSFRLAGGDTQYF
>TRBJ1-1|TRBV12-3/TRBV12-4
CASRMTPGASEAFF
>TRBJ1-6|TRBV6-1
CASSEAGEDSPLHF
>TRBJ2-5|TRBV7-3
CASSQGAGETQYF
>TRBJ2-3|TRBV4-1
CASSRTKGLGSADTQYF
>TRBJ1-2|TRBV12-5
CASGLNGGYGYTF
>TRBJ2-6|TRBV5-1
CVSSFQGGSGANVLTF
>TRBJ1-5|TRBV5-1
CASSPEGFQPQHF
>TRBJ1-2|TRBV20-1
CSAGHQGALLGYTF
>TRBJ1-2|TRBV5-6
CASSVTNYGYTF
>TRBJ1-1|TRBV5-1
CASSPHDGNTEAFF
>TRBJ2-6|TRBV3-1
CASSRRTPAGEGSGANVLTF
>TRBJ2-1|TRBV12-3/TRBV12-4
CASSPSEAPYNEQFF
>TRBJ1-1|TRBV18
CASSPQTANTEAFF
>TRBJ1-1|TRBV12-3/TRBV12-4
CASSLGGQGARAFF
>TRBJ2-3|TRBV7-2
CASSFGIHTDTQYF
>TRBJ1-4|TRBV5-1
CASSSTATNEKLFF
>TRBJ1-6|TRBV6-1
CASSRQGGDNSPLHF
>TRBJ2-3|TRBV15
CATSRHGDTQYF
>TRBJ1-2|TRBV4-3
CASSQDPRGANYGYTF
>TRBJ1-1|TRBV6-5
CASSYTGTAAMNTEAFF
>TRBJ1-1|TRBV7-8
CASSLSFMNTEAFF
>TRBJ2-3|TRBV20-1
CSAPGLADNTDTQYF
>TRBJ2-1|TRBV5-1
CASSYRTSGGNNEQFF
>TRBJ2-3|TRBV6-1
CATQADHYGHTDTQYF
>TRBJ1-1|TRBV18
CASSAQDVSQGGAFF
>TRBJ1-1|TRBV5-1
CASSLTGGVTEAFF
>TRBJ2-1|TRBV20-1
CSASPSNWGTGGEQFF